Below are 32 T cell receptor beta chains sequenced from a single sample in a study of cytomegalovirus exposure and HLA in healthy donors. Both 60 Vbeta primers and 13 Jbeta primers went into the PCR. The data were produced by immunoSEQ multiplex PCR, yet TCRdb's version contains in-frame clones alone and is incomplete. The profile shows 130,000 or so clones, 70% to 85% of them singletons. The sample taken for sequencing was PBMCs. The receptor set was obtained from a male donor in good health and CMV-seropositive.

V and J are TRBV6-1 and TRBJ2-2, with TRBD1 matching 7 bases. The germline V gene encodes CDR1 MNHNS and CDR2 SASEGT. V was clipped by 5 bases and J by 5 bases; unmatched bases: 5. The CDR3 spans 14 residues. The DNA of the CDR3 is TGTGCCAGCAGTCGAGGGGGCCGTACCGGGGAGCTGTTTTTT. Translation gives CASSRGGRTGELFF.

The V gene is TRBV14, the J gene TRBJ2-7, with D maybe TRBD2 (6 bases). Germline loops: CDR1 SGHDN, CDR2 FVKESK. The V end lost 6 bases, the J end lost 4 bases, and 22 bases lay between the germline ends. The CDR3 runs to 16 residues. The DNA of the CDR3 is TGTGCCAGCAGTCGAGGCCAACGGGGACTCATATACGAGCAGTACTTC. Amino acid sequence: CASSRGQRGLIYEQYF.

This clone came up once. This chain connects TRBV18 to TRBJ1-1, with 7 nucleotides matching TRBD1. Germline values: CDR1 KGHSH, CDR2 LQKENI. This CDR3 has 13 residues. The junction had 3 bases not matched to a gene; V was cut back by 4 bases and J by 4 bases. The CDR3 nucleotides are TGTGCCAGCTCACGCAGGGGGGTCACTGAAGCTTTCTTT. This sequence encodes CASSRRGVTEAFF.

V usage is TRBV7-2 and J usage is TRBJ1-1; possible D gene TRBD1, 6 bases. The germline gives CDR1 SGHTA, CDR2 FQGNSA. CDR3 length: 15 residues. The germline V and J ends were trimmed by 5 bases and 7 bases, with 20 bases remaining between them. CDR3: CASSTRTVLTGEAFF. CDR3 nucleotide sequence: TGTGCCAGCAGCACCAGGACAGTACTAACAGGTGAAGCTTTCTTT.

The CDR3 protein is CASSTPGRGDYNEQFF. In DNA, the CDR3 is TGTGCCAGTAGTACCCCTGGGAGGGGGGATTACAATGAGCAGTTCTTC. The genes are TRBV19 and TRBJ2-1, with D maybe TRBD2 (7 bases). The CDR3 loop spans 16 amino acids. CDR1 and CDR2 (germline): LNHDA, SQIVND (reference sequence). Trimming cost V 4 bases and J 4 bases, with 17 bases left between them.

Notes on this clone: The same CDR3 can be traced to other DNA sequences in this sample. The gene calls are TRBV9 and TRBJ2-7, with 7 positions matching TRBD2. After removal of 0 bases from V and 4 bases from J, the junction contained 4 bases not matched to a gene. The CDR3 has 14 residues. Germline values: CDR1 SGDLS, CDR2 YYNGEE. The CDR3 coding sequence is TGTGCCAGCAGCGTAGAGGGCGGGAGATACGAGCAGTACTTC. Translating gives CASSVEGGRYEQYF.

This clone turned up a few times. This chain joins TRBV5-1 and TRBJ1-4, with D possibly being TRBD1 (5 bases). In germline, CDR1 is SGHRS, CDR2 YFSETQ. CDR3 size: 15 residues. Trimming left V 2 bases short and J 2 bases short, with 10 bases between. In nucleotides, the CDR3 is TGCGCCAGCAGCTTTAGCGGGGGGACTAATGAAAAACTGTTTTTT. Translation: CASSFSGGTNEKLFF.

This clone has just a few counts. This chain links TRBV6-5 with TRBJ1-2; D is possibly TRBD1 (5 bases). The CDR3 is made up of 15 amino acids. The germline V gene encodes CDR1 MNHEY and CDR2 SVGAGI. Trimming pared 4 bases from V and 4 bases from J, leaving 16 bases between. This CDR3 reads CASSFDSRSPYGYTF. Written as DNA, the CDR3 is TGTGCCAGCAGTTTCGACAGCCGATCTCCCTATGGCTACACCTTC.

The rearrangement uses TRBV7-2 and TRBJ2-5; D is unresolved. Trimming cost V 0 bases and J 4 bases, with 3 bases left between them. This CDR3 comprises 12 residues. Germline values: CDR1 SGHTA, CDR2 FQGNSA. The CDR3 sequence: CASSLARETQYF. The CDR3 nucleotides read TGTGCCAGCAGCTTAGCGCGAGAGACCCAGTACTTC.

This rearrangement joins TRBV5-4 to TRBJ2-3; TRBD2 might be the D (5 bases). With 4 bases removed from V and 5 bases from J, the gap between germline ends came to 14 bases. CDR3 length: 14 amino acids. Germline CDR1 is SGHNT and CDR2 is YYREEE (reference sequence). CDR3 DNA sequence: TGTGCCAGCAGCACGGGCGGGTGGGGAGATACGCAGTATTTT. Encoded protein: CASSTGGWGDTQYF.

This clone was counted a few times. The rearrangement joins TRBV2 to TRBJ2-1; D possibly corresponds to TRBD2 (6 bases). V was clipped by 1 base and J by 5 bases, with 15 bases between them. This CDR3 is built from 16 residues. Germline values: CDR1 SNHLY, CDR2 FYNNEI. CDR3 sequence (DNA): TGTGCCAGCAGTGAAGTAACTAGCAGAGGAGACAATGAGCAGTTCTTC. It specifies CASSEVTSRGDNEQFF.

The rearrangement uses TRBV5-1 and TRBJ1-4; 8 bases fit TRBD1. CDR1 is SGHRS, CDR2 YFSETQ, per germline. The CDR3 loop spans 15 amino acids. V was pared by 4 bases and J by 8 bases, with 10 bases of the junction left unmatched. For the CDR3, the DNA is TGCGCCAGCAGCCCGATGACAGGGGCGCGAGAAAAACTGTTTTTT. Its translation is CASSPMTGAREKLFF.

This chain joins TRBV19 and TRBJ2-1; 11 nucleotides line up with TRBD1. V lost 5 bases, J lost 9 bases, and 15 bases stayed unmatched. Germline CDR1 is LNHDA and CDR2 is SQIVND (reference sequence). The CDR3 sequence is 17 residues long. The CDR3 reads CASSYRTGGSTVGEQFF. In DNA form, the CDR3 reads TGTGCCAGTAGTTACCGGACAGGGGGCTCCACCGTGGGTGAGCAGTTCTTC. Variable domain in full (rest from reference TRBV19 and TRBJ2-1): DGGITQSPKYLFRKEGQNVTLSCEQNLNHDAMYWYRQDPGQGLRLIYYSQIVNDFQKGDIAEGYSVSREKKESFPLTVTSAQKNPTAFYLCASSYRTGGSTVGEQFFGPGTRLTVL.

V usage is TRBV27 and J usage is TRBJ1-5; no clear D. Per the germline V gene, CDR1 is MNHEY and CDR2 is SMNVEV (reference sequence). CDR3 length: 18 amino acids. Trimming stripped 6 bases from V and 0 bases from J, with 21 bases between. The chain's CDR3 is CASSLRGGYPYSNQPQHF. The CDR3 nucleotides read TGTGCCAGCAGCCTCCGGGGAGGGTACCCTTATAGCAATCAGCCCCAGCATTTT.

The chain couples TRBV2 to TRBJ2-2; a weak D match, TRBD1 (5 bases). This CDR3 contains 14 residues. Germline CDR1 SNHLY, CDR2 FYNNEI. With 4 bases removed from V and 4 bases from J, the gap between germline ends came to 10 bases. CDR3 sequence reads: CASSGRAFTGELFF. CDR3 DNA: TGTGCCAGCAGTGGCAGGGCGTTCACCGGGGAGCTGTTTTTT.

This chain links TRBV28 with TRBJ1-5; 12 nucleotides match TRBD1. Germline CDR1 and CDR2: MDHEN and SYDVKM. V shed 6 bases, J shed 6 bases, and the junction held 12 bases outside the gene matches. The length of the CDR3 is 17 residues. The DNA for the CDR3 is TGTGCCAGCAGGGGAGGAGAGGGACAGGGGGCTGGTCAGCCCCAGCATTTT. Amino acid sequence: CASRGGEGQGAGQPQHF.

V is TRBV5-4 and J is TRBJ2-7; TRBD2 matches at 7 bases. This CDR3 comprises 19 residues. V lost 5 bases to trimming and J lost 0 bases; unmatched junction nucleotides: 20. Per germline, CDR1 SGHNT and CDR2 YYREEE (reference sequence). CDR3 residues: CASSSAAAQKTSTSYEQYF. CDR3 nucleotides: TGTGCCAGCAGTTCCGCCGCGGCCCAGAAGACTAGCACCTCCTACGAGCAGTACTTC.

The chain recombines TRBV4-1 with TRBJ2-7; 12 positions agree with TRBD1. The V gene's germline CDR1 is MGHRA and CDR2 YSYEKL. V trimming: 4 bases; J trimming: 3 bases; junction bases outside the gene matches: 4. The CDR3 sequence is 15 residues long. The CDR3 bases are TGCGCCAGCAGCCCCCGGGACAGGGGGCTCTACGAGCAGTACTTC. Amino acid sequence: CASSPRDRGLYEQYF.

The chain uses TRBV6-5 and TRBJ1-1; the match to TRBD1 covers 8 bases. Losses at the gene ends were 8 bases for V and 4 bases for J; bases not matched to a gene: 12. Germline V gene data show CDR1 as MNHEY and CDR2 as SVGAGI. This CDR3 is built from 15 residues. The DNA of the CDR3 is TGTGCCAGCCGGCGGACAGGGCGGCGGGGCACTGAAGCTTTCTTT. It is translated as CASRRTGRRGTEAFF.

CDR3 in DNA: TGTGCCAGCAGCCGCGACTTGAACACCGGGGAGCTGTTTTTT. It translates to CASSRDLNTGELFF. This rearrangement joins TRBV9 to TRBJ2-2; the D is unclear. V shed 4 bases and J shed 1 base, with 8 bases lying between them. CDR3 length: 14 amino acids. The germline gives CDR1 SGDLS, CDR2 YYNGEE.

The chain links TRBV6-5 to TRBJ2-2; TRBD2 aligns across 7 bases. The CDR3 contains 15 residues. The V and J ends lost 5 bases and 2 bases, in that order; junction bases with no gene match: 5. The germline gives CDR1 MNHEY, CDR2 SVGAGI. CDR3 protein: CASSQGGANTGELFF. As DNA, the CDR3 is TGTGCCAGCAGTCAGGGAGGGGCCAACACCGGGGAGCTGTTTTTT.

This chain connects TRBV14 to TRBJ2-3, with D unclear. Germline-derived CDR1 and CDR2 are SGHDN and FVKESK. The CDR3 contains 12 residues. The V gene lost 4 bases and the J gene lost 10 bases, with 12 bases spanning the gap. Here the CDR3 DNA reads TGTGCCAGCAGCCCGGCCCCTCGGGCGCAGTATTTT. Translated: CASSPAPRAQYF.

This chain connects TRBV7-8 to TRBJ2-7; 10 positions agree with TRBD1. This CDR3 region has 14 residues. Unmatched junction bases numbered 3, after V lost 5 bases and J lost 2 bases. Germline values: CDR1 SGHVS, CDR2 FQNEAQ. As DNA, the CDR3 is TGTGCCAGCAGCCTTGGGACAGGGGCCTACGAGCAGTACTTC. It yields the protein CASSLGTGAYEQYF.

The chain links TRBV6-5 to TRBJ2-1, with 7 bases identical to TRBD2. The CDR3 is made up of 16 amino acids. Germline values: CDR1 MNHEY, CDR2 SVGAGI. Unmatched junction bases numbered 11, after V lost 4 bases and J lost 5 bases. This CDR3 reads CASSSTGLLKDNEQFF. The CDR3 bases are TGTGCCAGCAGTTCGACGGGACTACTAAAAGACAATGAGCAGTTCTTC.

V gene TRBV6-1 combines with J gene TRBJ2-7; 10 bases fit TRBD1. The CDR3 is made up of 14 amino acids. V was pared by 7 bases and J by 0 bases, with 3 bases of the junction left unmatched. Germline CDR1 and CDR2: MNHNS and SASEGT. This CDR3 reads CASKGQGTSYEQYF. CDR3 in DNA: TGTGCCAGCAAGGGACAGGGGACCTCCTACGAGCAGTACTTC.

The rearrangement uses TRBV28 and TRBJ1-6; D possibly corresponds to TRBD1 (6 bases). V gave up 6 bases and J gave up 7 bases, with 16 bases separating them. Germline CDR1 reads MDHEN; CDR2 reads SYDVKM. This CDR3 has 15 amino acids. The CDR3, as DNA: TGTGCCAGCAGCCCAAGGACAGTTTTGAATTCACCCCTCCACTTT. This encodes CASSPRTVLNSPLHF.

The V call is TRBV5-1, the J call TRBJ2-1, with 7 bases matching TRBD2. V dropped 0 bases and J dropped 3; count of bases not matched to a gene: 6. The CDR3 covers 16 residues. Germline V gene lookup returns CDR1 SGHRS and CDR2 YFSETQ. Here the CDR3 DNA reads TGCGCCAGCAGCTTGGTTTCCGGACTAGGCTACAATGAGCAGTTCTTC. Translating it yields CASSLVSGLGYNEQFF.

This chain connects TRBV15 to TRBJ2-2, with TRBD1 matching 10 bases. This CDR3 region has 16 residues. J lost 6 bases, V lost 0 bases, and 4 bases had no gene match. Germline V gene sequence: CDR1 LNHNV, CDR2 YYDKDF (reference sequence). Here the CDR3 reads CATSRDGDRGSGELFF. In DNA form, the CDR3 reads TGTGCCACCAGCAGAGATGGGGACAGGGGATCCGGGGAGCTGTTTTTT. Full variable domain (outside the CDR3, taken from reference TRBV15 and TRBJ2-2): DAMVIQNPRYQVTQFGKPVTLSCSQTLNHNVMYWYQQKSSQAPKLLFHYYDKDFNNEADTPDNFQSRRPNTSFCFLDIRSPGLGDTAMYLCATSRDGDRGSGELFFGEGSRLTVL.

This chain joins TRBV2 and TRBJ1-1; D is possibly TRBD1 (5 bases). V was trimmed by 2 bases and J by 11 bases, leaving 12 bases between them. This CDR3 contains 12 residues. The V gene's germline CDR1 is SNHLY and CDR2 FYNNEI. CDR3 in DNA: TGTGCCAGCAGTGAATGGGACTCGGGGGCTTTCTTT. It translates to CASSEWDSGAFF.

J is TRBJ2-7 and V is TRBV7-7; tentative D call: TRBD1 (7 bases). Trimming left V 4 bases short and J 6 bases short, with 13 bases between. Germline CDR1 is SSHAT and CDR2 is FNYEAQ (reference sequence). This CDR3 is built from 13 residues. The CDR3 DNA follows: TGTGCCAGCAGCTCCTCCCAGGGGGGCGAGCAGTACTTC. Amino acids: CASSSSQGGEQYF.

CDR3 sequence reads: CASSLATSGSYNEQFF. In DNA form, the CDR3 reads TGCGCCAGCAGCTTGGCAACTAGCGGGTCCTACAATGAGCAGTTCTTC. The chain couples TRBV5-1 to TRBJ2-1, with 9 bases lining up with TRBD2. V dropped 0 bases and J dropped 1; count of bases not matched to a gene: 2. Germline CDR1 is SGHRS and CDR2 is YFSETQ. There are 16 residues in the CDR3.

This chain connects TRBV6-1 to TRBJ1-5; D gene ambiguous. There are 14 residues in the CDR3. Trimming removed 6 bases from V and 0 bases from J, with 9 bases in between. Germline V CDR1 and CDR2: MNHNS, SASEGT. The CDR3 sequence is CASSFTYSNQPQHF. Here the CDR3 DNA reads TGTGCCAGCAGCTTCACATATAGCAATCAGCCCCAGCATTTT.